Below, one TCR beta chain is given with its context. Donor samples were obtained from healthy Caucasian individuals from Russia, aged about 6 to 100. The extraction recovered at least 5.5 micrograms of total RNA per sample. The data belong to a study of blood T cells in healthy people across ages. Study background: Per every two T cells, about one barcoded beta molecule was captured by template switching.

The CDR3 loop spans 12 amino acids. Per germline, CDR1 SGHKS and CDR2 YYEKEE (reference sequence). V lost 0 bases and J lost 14, with 12 bases in between. The second PCR ran roughly 7 to 12 cycles with a sample-barcoded 5' primer and J-beta primers. From the 5' RACE reads, TCRdb called clonotypes with MiXCR, one entry per CDR3 protein. The table has about a million distinct CDR3 sequences, 45% to 50% seen once. Sequencing was performed on blood. The rearrangement uses TRBV5-5 and TRBJ2-1, with D possibly matching TRBD2 (5 bases). The clonotype was recovered from a man aged 25-45 years in good health. CDR3 coding DNA: TGTGCCAGCAGCTTGGACGCTTCCGGGGAGTTCTTC. This encodes CASSLDASGEFF.